This entry is about one T cell receptor (beta chain). Its specificity is unknown. This CDR3 is 12 amino acids long. Per germline, CDR1 MDHEN and CDR2 SYDVKM. The junction had 6 bases not matched to a gene; V was cut back by 10 bases and J by 5 bases. The sample is drawn from a study of cytomegalovirus exposure and HLA in healthy donors. General study results and limits: Some TCR beta chains (approximately 180 of them) were listed as cytomegalovirus-associated.

In the PCR, 60 Vbeta and 13 Jbeta primers were used. Assay: immunoSEQ multiplex PCR; the TCRdb copy retains only in-frame clones and omits some. The data contain 150,000 to 200,000 clones, over 70% of them seen just once; the ten biggest clones take up around 7.2%. The V call is TRBV28, the J call TRBJ2-7; 9 bases map to TRBD1. The sample taken for sequencing was PBMCs. The sequence derives from a young man in good health and CMV-seropositive. CDR3 nucleotide sequence: TGTGCCACCGAGGGACAGGGAGACGAGCAGTACTTC. Translation: CATEGQGDEQYF.